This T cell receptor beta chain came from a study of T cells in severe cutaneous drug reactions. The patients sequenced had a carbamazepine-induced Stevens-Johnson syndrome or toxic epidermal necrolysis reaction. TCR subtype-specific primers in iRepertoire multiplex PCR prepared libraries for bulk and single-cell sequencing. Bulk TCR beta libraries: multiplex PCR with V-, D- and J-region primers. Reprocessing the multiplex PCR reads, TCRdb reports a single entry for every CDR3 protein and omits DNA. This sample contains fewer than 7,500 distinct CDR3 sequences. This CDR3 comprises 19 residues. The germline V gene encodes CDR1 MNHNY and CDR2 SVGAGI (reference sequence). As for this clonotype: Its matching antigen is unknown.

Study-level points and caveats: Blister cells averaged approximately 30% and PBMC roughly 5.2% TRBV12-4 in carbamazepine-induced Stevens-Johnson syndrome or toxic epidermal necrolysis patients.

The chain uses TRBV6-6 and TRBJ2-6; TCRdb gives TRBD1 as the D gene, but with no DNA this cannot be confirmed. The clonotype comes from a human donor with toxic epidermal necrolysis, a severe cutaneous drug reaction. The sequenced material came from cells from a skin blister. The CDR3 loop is CASSSLYTRDASGANVLTF.